Presented here are 8 T cell receptor beta chains from one specimen sequenced in a study of shared clonotypes between healthy human individuals. The naive CD8 fraction comprised CD45RO-negative cells positively selected for CCR7 and excluded terminally differentiated effector memory CD45RA+ cells. Only in-frame clones appear in the TCRdb table, and some are missing; sequencing was by immunoSEQ multiplex PCR. Counted here are about 2,200,000 clones, more than 85% occurring once; the ten biggest clones make up 1.5% to 2%. The source material was naive CD8+ T cells from PBMCs. These receptors all come from a man between 18 and 29 years old in good health. Some clones in this sample may be carry-over from other donors' samples.

The V call is TRBV5-8, the J call TRBJ2-7; the match to TRBD1 covers 9 bases. The CDR3 spans 14 residues. Germline assignment: CDR1 SGHTS and CDR2 YDEGEE. V gave up 4 bases and J gave up 1 base; unmatched junction bases: 3. CDR3 bases: TGTGCCAGCAGCACCGGGACAGGGTCCTACGAGCAGTACTTC. Residues: CASSTGTGSYEQYF.

V gene TRBV7-8 combines with J gene TRBJ2-7; a weak D match, TRBD2 (6 bases). The V gene's germline CDR1 is SGHVS and CDR2 FQNEAQ. The CDR3 runs 12 residues. The V end was cut by 4 bases, the J end by 5 bases, with 9 bases between. CDR3 protein: CASSSGGDEQYF. The CDR3 region has the DNA TGTGCCAGCAGCTCCGGAGGGGACGAGCAGTACTTC.

The genes are TRBV6-1 and TRBJ1-1; unclear D gene. The CDR3 spans 14 residues. Germline V gene data show CDR1 as MNHNS and CDR2 as SASEGT. Trimming took 6 bases from V and 4 from J, leaving 15 bases between them. Here the CDR3 reads CASRYLEGGTEAFF. DNA of the CDR3: TGTGCCAGCAGATATCTGGAGGGAGGCACTGAAGCTTTCTTT.

This rearrangement joins TRBV9 to TRBJ2-7; 12 bases agree with TRBD2. Trimming removed 3 bases from V and 7 bases from J; junction bases left unmatched: 11. Germline V gene lookup returns CDR1 SGDLS and CDR2 YYNGEE. The CDR3 has 16 residues. The chain's CDR3 is CASSARLAGGPREQYF. The CDR3 DNA follows: TGTGCCAGCAGCGCACGTCTAGCGGGAGGGCCGAGGGAGCAGTACTTC.

This sequence joins TRBV27 and TRBJ2-1; 12 nucleotides agree with TRBD2. CDR1 and CDR2 (germline): MNHEY, SMNVEV (reference sequence). The ends lost 8 bases at V and 5 bases at J; junction bases unmatched: 1. There are 13 residues in the CDR3. CDR3 in amino acids: CASGLAGHNEQFF. CDR3 sequence (DNA): TGTGCCAGCGGACTAGCGGGGCACAATGAGCAGTTCTTC.

This chain connects TRBV28 to TRBJ2-1; TRBD2 aligns across 7 bases. CDR3 length: 15 amino acids. CDR1 and CDR2 from the germline V gene are MDHEN and SYDVKM. V trimming: 1 base; J trimming: 8 bases; junction bases outside the gene matches: 8. In DNA, the CDR3 is TGTGCCAGCAGTTTATTCCTGACTAGCTCGTATGAGCAGTTCTTC. It codes for CASSLFLTSSYEQFF.

This chain connects TRBV11-2 to TRBJ2-2, with D possibly matching TRBD1 (5 bases). V lost 0 bases to trimming and J lost 4 bases, with 9 bases between them. The length of the CDR3 is 15 residues. The germline gives CDR1 SGHAT, CDR2 FQNNGV. This chain's CDR3 is CASSLDQGSTGELFF. The CDR3 nucleotides read TGTGCCAGCAGCTTAGATCAGGGTAGCACCGGGGAGCTGTTTTTT.

This chain joins TRBV28 and TRBJ1-2; possibly TRBD1 for D (5 bases). Looked up from germline, CDR1 is MDHEN and CDR2 is SYDVKM. The CDR3 consists of 11 residues. V dropped 5 bases and J dropped 7 bases, with 8 bases sitting between them. The CDR3 nucleotides are TGTGCCAGCAGTCCCGACAGTGGCTACACCTTC. Amino acid sequence: CASSPDSGYTF.